This T cell receptor (beta chain) was observed in a study of T cell changes during pregnancy in multiple sclerosis (dated by TCRdb to about 2019). With respect to the entire study: The study examined how the T cell repertoire changed over the course of pregnancy in women with multiple sclerosis.

From cysteine to phenylalanine, the CDR3 is 14 amino acids long. The read is trimmed to its CDR3 DNA, 42 bases read in frame from base 1. V loses 10 bases, J loses 1 base, and the germline ends lie 13 bases apart. The germline V gene sets CDR1 to LGHNA and CDR2 to YNFKEQ. Comments on this clone: The antigen it binds to is not known. Per-base quality was not reported, and no clone a single base away is much larger than it.

The library relied on the immunoSEQ multiplex PCR assay. TCRdb retrieved this table from immuneACCESS and kept in-frame rearrangements only. Not all clones are present; in checked studies, unresolved V genes account for under half, and no reason is known for the remainder. The sample profile shows tens of thousands of clones; under 95% of them were found once. Of the sample, 1.3% is held by the ten largest clones. This receptor was obtained from a female donor with multiple sclerosis, enrolled in a pregnancy study. The source was peripheral blood, collected in the second trimester of pregnancy. The chain links TRBV4-2 with TRBJ1-4; the D gene cannot be named for sure. CDR3 loop: CATRRVGTNEKLFF. The bases are TGTGCCACGAGGAGGGTAGGAACTAATGAAAAACTGTTTTTT.